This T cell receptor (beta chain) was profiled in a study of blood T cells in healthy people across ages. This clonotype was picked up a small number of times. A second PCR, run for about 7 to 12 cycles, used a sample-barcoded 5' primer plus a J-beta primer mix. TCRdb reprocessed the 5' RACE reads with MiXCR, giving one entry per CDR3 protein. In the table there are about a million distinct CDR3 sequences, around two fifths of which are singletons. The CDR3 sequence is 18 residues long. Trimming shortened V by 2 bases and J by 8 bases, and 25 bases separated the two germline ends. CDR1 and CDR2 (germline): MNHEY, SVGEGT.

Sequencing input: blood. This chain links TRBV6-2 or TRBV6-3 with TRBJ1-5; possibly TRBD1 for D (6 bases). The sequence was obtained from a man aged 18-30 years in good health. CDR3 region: CASSYPIGLQGRQEPQHF. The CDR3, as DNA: TGTGCCAGCAGTTACCCTATCGGGCTGCAGGGACGACAGGAGCCCCAGCATTTT.